The 13 T cell receptor beta chains listed next were all sequenced from one sample in a study of shared clonotypes between healthy human individuals. Repertoires were generated with immunoSEQ multiplex PCR, while TCRdb's copy carries only in-frame clones and drops some. The sample shows around 2.5 million clones, roughly 93% of them seen only once. Sequencing was performed on naive CD4+ T cells from PBMCs. The subset is: CD45RA+ positively selected. The receptors were gathered from a man aged 18-30 years in good health. Some clones in this sample may be carry-over from other donors' samples.

J is TRBJ2-7 and V is TRBV10-3, with D unresolved. Germline assignment: CDR1 ENHRY and CDR2 SYGVKD. The CDR3 covers 12 residues. V was cut by 0 bases and J by 7 bases, with 7 bases left in between. As DNA, the CDR3 is TGTGCCATCAGTGAGTCGGCCGGTGAGCAGTACTTC. Translating it yields CAISESAGEQYF.

The rearrangement uses TRBV7-9 and TRBJ2-6, with 9 bases that match TRBD1. V trimming: 3 bases; J trimming: 0 bases; junction bases outside the gene matches: 6. CDR1 SEHNR and CDR2 FQNEAQ come from the germline V gene (reference sequence). CDR3 length: 18 residues. Written as DNA, the CDR3 is TGTGCCAGCAGCTTTCGGACAGGGGCGAGCTCTGGGGCCAACGTCCTGACTTTC. Amino acid sequence: CASSFRTGASSGANVLTF. Combining the CDR3 with reference TRBV7-9 and TRBJ2-6 gives the whole variable domain DTGVSQNPRHKITKRGQNVTFRCDPISEHNRLYWYRQTLGQGPEFLTYFQNEAQLEKSRLLSDRFSAERPKGSFSTLEIQRTEQGDSAMYLCASSFRTGASSGANVLTFGAGSRLTVL.

The V and J genes are TRBV5-1 and TRBJ2-3, with 8 nucleotides matching TRBD2. With 2 bases clipped from V and 5 bases from J, the junction kept 10 bases outside the gene matches. Looked up from germline, CDR1 is SGHRS and CDR2 is YFSETQ. CDR3 length: 16 amino acids. The CDR3 sequence is CASSFAGGAFQDTQYF. CDR3 bases: TGCGCCAGCAGCTTTGCGGGGGGCGCGTTTCAAGATACGCAGTATTTT.

This clone is a singleton in its sample. The chain joins TRBV6-6 to TRBJ1-3; D is perhaps TRBD1 (5 bases). The CDR3 has 16 amino acids. V lost 0 bases, J lost 0 bases, and 9 bases lay in between. Germline CDR1 and CDR2: MNHNY and SVGAGI (reference sequence). CDR3 loop: CASSYSGRASGNTIYF. Here the CDR3 DNA reads TGTGCCAGCAGTTACTCGGGACGGGCCTCTGGAAACACCATATATTTT.

Only a few counts were recorded for this clone. The gene calls are TRBV27 and TRBJ1-1; D ambiguous. In germline, CDR1 is MNHEY, CDR2 SMNVEV (reference sequence). CDR3 length: 10 amino acids. V lost 8 bases, J lost 7 bases, and 8 bases lay in between. The CDR3 bases are TGTGCCAGCGGGTGGTATGAAGCTTTCTTT. Amino acid sequence: CASGWYEAFF.

The J gene is TRBJ1-5, the V gene TRBV7-2; TRBD1 is a possible D gene (5 bases). CDR1 SGHTA and CDR2 FQGNSA come from the germline V gene. V was pared by 0 bases and J by 5 bases, with 11 bases between. The CDR3 sequence is 15 residues long. Written as DNA, the CDR3 is TGTGCCAGCAGCTTAGCGCAAGGGGCCTATCAGCCCCAGCATTTT. This sequence encodes CASSLAQGAYQPQHF.

Note on this clone: Distinct nucleotide sequences in the sample also encode this CDR3. V gene TRBV9 combines with J gene TRBJ2-1; 9 bases match TRBD2. The CDR3 length is 16 residues. The V and J ends lost 2 bases and 1 base, in that order; junction bases with no gene match: 4. The germline V gene encodes CDR1 SGDLS and CDR2 YYNGEE. The CDR3 nucleotides are TGTGCCAGCAGCGTTTCTAGCGGGATTTCCTACAATGAGCAGTTCTTC. Protein sequence: CASSVSSGISYNEQFF. The full variable domain, completed using reference TRBV9 and TRBJ2-1, is DSGVTQTPKHLITATGQRVTLRCSPRSGDLSVYWYQQSLDQGLQFLIQYYNGEERAKGNILERFSAQQFPDLHSELNLSSLELGDSALYFCASSVSSGISYNEQFFGPGTRLTVL.

This chain uses TRBV2 with TRBJ2-3, with a weak D call TRBD2 (5 bases). V was shortened by 11 bases and J by 6 bases, with 18 bases between the two germline ends. Germline CDR1 reads SNHLY; CDR2 reads FYNNEI. This CDR3 comprises 13 residues. CDR3 amino acids: CALVTRSSDTQYF. CDR3 nucleotide sequence: TGTGCCCTGGTTACTAGAAGTTCGGATACGCAGTATTTT.

The chain recombines TRBV11-2 with TRBJ2-1; 11 positions match TRBD1. The J segment lost 8 bases and the V segment lost 1 base, leaving 4 bases of the junction unmatched. Germline loops: CDR1 SGHAT, CDR2 FQNNGV. The CDR3 has 15 amino acids. The CDR3 loop is CASSLGTGGWDEQFF. CDR3 coding DNA: TGTGCCAGCAGCTTAGGGACAGGGGGCTGGGATGAGCAGTTCTTC.

The chain recombines TRBV6-1 with TRBJ1-5, with D unclear. Trimming left V 8 bases short and J 0 bases short, with 11 bases between. Germline CDR1 and CDR2: MNHNS and SASEGT. The CDR3 sequence is 14 residues long. CDR3 sequence: CASWGETSNQPQHF. CDR3 in DNA: TGTGCCAGCTGGGGAGAGACTAGCAATCAGCCCCAGCATTTT.

CDR3 DNA: TGTGCCAGCAGTACTAATGAAAAACTGTTTTTT. This gives the protein CASSTNEKLFF. The V call is TRBV28, the J call TRBJ1-4; no definite D call. Germline CDR1 is MDHEN and CDR2 is SYDVKM. This CDR3 comprises 11 residues. Trimming removed 5 bases at V and 2 bases at J, with 0 bases between.

The chain couples TRBV2 to TRBJ1-4; 11 bases fit TRBD1. J lost 4 bases, V lost 5 bases, and 6 bases had no gene match. The CDR3 is 16 amino acids. Germline V lookup: CDR1 SNHLY, CDR2 FYNNEI. CDR3 DNA: TGTGCCAGCAGTAGCCGGGACAGGGGGGATAATGAAAAACTGTTTTTT. It is translated as CASSSRDRGDNEKLFF.

A single count supports this clone. The J gene is TRBJ2-7, the V gene TRBV6-7, with D possibly being TRBD1 (7 bases). TRBV6-7 is treated as an ORF (open reading frame) with a function not yet certain. Trimming took 8 bases from V and 6 from J, leaving 23 bases between them. This CDR3 spans 15 amino acids. The CDR3 DNA follows: TGTGCCAGCCGGGGGCCAACAGGGGAACGACGCGAGCAGTACTTC. It specifies CASRGPTGERREQYF.